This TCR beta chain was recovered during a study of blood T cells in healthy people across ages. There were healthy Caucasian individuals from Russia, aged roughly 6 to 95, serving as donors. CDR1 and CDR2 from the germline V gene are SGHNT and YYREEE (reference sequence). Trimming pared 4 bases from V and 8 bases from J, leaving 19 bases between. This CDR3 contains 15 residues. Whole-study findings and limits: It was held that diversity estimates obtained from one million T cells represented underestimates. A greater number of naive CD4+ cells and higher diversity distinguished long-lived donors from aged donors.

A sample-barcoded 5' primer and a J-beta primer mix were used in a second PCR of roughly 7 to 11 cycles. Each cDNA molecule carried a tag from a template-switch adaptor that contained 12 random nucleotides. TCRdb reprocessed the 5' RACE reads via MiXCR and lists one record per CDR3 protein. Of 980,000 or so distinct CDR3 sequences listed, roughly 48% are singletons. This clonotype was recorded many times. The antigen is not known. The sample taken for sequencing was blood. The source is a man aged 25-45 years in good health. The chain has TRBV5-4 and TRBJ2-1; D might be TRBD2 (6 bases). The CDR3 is CASSPEMEGQDEQFF. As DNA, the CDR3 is TGTGCCAGCAGCCCTGAAATGGAGGGGCAGGATGAGCAGTTCTTC.